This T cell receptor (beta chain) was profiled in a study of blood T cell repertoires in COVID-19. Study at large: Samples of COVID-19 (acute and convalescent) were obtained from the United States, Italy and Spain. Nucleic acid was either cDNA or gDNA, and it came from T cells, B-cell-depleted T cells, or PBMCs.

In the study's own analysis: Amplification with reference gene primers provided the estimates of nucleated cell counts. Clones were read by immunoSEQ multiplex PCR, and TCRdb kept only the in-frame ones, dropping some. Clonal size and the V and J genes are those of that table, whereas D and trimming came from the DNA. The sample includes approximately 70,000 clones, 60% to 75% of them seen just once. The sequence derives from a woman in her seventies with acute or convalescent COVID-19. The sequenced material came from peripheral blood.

CDR3 bases: TGTGCCAGCAGCTTCAGGGGGCGACGCAATGAGCAGTTCTTC. This codes for CASSFRGRRNEQFF. This chain links TRBV6-5 with TRBJ2-1; 8 bases are shared with TRBD1. V shed 6 bases, J shed 6 bases, and the junction held 7 bases outside the gene matches. This CDR3 comprises 14 residues. Germline CDR1 reads MNHEY; CDR2 reads SVGAGI.